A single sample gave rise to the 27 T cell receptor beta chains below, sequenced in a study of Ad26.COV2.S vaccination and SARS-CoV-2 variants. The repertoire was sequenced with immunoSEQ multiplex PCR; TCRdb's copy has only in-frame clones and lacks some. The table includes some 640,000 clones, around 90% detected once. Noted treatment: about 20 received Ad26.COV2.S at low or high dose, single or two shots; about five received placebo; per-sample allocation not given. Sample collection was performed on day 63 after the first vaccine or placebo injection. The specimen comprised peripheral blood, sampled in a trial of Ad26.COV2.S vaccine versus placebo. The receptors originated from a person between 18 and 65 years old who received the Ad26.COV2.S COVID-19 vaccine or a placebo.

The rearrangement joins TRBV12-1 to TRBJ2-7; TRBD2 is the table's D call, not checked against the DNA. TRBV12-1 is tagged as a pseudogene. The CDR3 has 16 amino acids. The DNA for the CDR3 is TGTGCCAGCAGCCTTCCCGGACTACAAAGCTCCTACGAGCAGTACTTC. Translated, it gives CASSLPGLQSSYEQYF.

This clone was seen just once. The DNA for the CDR3 is TGTGCCAGTAGTAGAGGACAGGGGGGTTTCTCTGGGGCCAACGTCCTGACTTTC. Translation gives CASSRGQGGFSGANVLTF. The J gene is TRBJ2-6, the V gene TRBV19; 10 positions agree with TRBD1. The CDR3 covers 18 residues. Looked up from germline, CDR1 is LNHDA and CDR2 is SQIVND (reference sequence). With V trimmed by 4 bases and J by 0 bases, 6 bases remained unmatched.

CDR3 in amino acids: CATRTVPYEQYF. The CDR3 DNA reads TGTGCCACCCGGACTGTTCCCTACGAGCAGTACTTC. The rearrangement uses TRBV6-5 and TRBJ2-7, with D maybe TRBD2 (5 bases). Trimming stripped 10 bases from V and 2 bases from J, with 12 bases between. Germline CDR1 is MNHEY and CDR2 is SVGAGI. This CDR3 has 12 amino acids.

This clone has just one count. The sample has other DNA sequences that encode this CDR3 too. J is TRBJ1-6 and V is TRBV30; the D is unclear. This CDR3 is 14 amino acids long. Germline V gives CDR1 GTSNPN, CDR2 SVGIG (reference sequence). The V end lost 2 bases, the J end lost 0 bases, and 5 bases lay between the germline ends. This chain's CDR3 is CAWSRSSYNSPLHF. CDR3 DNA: TGTGCCTGGAGTAGGAGCTCCTATAATTCACCCCTCCACTTT.

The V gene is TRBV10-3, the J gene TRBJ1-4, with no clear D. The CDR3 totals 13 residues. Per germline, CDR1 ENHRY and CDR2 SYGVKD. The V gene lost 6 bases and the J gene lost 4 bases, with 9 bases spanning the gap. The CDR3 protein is CAIRGDFNEKLFF. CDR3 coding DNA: TGTGCCATCAGAGGTGACTTTAATGAAAAACTGTTTTTT.

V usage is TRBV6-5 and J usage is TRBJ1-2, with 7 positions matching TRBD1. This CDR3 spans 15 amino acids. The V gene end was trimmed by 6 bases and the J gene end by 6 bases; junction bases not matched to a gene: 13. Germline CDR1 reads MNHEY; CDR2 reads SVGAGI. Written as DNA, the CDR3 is TGTGCCAGCAGCTTCACAGGGGCGGGTTCGGATGGCTACACCTTC. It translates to CASSFTGAGSDGYTF.

In DNA, the CDR3 is TGCAGCTTCCGGGACAGGGCTTCCGATGAGCAGTTCTTC. This sequence encodes CSFRDRASDEQFF. The rearrangement uses TRBV29-1 and TRBJ2-1; 9 bases align to TRBD1. Germline V gene sequence: CDR1 SQVTM, CDR2 ANQGSEA. The CDR3 sequence is 13 residues long. J gave up 8 bases and V 8 bases, and 10 bases lay outside the gene matches.

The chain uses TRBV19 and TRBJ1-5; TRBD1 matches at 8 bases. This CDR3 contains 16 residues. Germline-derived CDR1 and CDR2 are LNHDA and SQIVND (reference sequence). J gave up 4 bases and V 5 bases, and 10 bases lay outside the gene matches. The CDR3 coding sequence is TGTGCCAGTAGTTCGTCCGGGACAGGCACAAATCAGCCCCAGCATTTT. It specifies CASSSSGTGTNQPQHF.

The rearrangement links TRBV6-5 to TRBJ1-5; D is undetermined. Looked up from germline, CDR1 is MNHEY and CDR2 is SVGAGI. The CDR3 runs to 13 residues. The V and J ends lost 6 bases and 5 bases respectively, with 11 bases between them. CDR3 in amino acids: CASRPGRYQPQHF. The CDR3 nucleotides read TGTGCCAGCAGGCCCGGGAGGTATCAGCCCCAGCATTTT.

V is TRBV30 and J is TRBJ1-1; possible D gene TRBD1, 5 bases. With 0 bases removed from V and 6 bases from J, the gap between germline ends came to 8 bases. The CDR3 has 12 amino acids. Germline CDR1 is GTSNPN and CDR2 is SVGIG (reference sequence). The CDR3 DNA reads TGTGCCTGGAGTGTCCAGGGCGCTGAAGCTTTCTTT. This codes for CAWSVQGAEAFF.

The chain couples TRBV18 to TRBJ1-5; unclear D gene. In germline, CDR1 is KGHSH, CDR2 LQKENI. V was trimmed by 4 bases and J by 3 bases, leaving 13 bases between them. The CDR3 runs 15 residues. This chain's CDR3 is CASSQIGGSNQPQHF. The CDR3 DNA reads TGTGCCAGCTCACAAATCGGAGGTTCCAATCAGCCCCAGCATTTT.

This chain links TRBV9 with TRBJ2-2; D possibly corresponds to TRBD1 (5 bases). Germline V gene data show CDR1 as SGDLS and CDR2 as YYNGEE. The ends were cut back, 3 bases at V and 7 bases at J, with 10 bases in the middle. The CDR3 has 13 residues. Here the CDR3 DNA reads TGTGCCAGCAGCGGGGGCATGGTCGGGGAGCTGTTTTTT. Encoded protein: CASSGGMVGELFF.

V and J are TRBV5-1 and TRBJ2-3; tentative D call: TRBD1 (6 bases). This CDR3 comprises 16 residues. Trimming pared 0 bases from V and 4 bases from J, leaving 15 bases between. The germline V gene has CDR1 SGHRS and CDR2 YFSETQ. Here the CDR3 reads CASSLGPGVEADTQYF. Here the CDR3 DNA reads TGCGCCAGCAGCTTGGGGCCAGGGGTCGAGGCAGATACGCAGTATTTT.

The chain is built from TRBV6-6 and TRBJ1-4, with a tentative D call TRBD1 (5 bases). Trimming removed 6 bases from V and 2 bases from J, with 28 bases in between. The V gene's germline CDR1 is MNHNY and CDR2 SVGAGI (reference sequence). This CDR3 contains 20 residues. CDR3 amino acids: CASSRRISGRGQMTNEKLFF. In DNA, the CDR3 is TGTGCCAGCAGCCGCCGGATCTCGGGACGGGGCCAGATGACTAATGAAAAACTGTTTTTT.

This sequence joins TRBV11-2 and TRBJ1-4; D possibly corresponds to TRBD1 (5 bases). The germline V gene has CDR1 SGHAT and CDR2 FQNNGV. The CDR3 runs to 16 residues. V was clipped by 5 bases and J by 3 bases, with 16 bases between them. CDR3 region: CASSVRTGTSNEKLFF. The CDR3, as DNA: TGTGCCAGCAGCGTCCGAACAGGAACATCTAATGAAAAACTGTTTTTT.

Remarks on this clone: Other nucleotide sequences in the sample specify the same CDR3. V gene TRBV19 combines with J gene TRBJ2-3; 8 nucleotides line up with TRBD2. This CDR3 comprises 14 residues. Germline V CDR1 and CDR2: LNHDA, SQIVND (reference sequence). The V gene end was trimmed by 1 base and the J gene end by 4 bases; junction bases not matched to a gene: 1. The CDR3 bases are TGTGCCAGTAGTATAGCGGGAGGGGCAGATACGCAGTATTTT. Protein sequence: CASSIAGGADTQYF.

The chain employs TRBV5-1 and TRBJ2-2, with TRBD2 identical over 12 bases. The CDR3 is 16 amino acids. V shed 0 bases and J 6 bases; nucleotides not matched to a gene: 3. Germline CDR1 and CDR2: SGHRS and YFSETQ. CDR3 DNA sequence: TGCGCCAGCAGCTTGGCCCTAGCGGGAGGGCCCGGGGAGCTGTTTTTT. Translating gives CASSLALAGGPGELFF.

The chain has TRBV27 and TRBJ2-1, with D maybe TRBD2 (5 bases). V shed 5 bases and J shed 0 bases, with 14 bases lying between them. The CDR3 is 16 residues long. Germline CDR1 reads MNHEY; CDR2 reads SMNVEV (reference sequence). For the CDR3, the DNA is TGTGCCAGCAGTCGGCGGACTCAGAGCTCCTACAATGAGCAGTTCTTC. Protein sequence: CASSRRTQSSYNEQFF.

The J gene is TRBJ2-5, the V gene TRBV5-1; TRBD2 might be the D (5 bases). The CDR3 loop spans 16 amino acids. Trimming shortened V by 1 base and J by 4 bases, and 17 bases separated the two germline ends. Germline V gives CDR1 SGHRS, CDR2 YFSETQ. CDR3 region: CASSLLAGAALETQYF. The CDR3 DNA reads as TGCGCCAGCAGCTTGCTCGCTGGAGCGGCCCTAGAGACCCAGTACTTC.

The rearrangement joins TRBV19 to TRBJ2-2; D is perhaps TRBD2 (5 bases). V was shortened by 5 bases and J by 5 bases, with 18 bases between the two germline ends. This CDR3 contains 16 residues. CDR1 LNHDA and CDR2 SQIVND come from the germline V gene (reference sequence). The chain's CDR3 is CASSSLLARRTGELFF. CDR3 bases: TGTGCCAGTAGTTCCCTTCTAGCCAGACGAACCGGGGAGCTGTTTTTT.

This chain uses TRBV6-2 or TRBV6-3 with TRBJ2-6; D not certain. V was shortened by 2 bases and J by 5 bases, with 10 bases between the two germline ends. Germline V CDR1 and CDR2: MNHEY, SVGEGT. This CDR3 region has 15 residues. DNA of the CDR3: TGTGCCAGCAGTTACCTTGGAGCCTGGGCCAACGTCCTGACTTTC. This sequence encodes CASSYLGAWANVLTF.

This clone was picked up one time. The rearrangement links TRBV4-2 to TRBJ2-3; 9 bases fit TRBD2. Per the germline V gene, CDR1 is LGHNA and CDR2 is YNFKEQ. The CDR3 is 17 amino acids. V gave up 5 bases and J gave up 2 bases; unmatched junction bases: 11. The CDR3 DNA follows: TGTGCCAGCAGCAAAGGGTTAGCGGGGGAGTACACAGATACGCAGTATTTT. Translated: CASSKGLAGEYTDTQYF.

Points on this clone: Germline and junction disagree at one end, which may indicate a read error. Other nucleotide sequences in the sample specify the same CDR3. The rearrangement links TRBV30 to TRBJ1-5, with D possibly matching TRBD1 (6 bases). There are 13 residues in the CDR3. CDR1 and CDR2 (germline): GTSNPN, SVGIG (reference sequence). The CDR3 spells CAWSVNREQPQHF. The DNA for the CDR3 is TGTGCTTGGAGTGTAAACAGGGAACAGCCCCAGCATTTT. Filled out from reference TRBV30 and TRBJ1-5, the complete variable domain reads SQTIHQWPATLVQPVGSPLSLECTVEGTSNPNLYWYRQAAGRGLQLLFYSVGIGQISSEVPQNLSASRPQDRQFILSSKKLLLSDSGFYLCAWSVNREQPQHFGDGTRLSIL.

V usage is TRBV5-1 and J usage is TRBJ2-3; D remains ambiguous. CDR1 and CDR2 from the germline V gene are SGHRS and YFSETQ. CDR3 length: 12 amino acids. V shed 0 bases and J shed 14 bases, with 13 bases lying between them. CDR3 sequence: CASSLANERRYF. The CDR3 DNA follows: TGCGCCAGCAGCTTGGCAAACGAACGGCGGTATTTT.

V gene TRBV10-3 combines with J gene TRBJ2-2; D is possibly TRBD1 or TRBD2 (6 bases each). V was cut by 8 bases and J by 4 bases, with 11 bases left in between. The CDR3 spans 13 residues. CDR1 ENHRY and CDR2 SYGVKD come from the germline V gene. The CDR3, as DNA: TGTGCCATCCGCAAGGGGGGCACCGGGGAGCTGTTTTTT. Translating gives CAIRKGGTGELFF.

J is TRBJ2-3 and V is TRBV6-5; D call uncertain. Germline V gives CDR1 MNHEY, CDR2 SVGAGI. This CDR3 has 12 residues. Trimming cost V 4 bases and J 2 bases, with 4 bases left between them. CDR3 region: CASSSDTDTQYF. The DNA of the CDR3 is TGTGCCAGCAGTTCAGACACAGATACGCAGTATTTT.

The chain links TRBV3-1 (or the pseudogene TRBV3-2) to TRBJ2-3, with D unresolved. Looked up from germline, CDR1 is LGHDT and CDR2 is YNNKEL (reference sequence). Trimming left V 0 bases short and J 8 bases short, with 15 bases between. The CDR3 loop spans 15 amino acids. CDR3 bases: TGTGCCAGCAGCCAAGATATAACGACCAAAGGTACGCAGTATTTT. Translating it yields CASSQDITTKGTQYF.